This passage covers 5 T cell receptor beta chains from one sample sequenced in a study of T cell changes during pregnancy in multiple sclerosis. Profiled with immunoSEQ multiplex PCR; TCRdb holds only in-frame clones, not every one. The data hold 20,000 to 25,000 clones, with 85% observed a single time. The sample here was CD8+ T cells from peripheral blood mononuclear cells, taken before pregnancy. The receptors come from a female donor with multiple sclerosis, enrolled in a pregnancy study.

The chain joins TRBV28 to TRBJ2-7, with 14 bases lining up with TRBD2. V lost 5 bases to trimming and J lost 5 bases; unmatched junction nucleotides: 14. The CDR3 runs to 18 residues. Looked up from germline, CDR1 is MDHEN and CDR2 is SYDVKM. CDR3 bases: TGTGCCAGCAGTCACCCGGGACTAGCGGGAGAGTGGGTAGACGAGCAGTACTTC. This codes for CASSHPGLAGEWVDEQYF.

This clone has a handful of counts. V gene TRBV6-1 combines with J gene TRBJ1-1; TRBD1 aligns across 7 bases. V shed 3 bases and J 4 bases; nucleotides not matched to a gene: 5. CDR3 size: 14 residues. Germline V gene lookup returns CDR1 MNHNS and CDR2 SASEGT. CDR3 loop: CASSETGPSTEAFF. For the CDR3, the DNA is TGTGCCAGCAGTGAGACAGGGCCAAGCACTGAAGCTTTCTTT.

The V gene is TRBV10-1, the J gene TRBJ2-7; a weak D match, TRBD2 (5 bases). Germline V CDR1 and CDR2: WNHNN, SYGVQD (reference sequence). This CDR3 spans 14 amino acids. The ends were cut back, 6 bases at V and 5 bases at J, with 17 bases in the middle. In DNA, the CDR3 is TGCGCCAGCAGCCCCGGGGTCCTCGGGGACGAGCAGTACTTC. Translated, it gives CASSPGVLGDEQYF.

This clone was detected a few times. This CDR3 reads CASSYGVGEGSEQFF. The CDR3 DNA reads as TGTGCCAGCAGCTATGGGGTAGGGGAGGGGAGTGAGCAGTTCTTC. The V call is TRBV7-6, the J call TRBJ2-1; TRBD2 agrees at 7 bases. Germline lookup yields CDR1 SGHVS and CDR2 FNYEAQ. Trimming took 4 bases from V and 9 from J; bases not matched to a gene: 12. The CDR3 is 15 residues long.

This chain connects TRBV6-4 to TRBJ1-2; TRBD1 agrees at 7 bases. The CDR3 extends over 11 amino acids. The V and J ends lost 6 bases and 5 bases, in that order; junction bases with no gene match: 0. The germline CDR1 and CDR2 sequences are MRHNA and SNTAGT. In nucleotides, the CDR3 is TGTGCCAGCAGGACAGGGTATGGCTACACCTTC. Protein product: CASRTGYGYTF.